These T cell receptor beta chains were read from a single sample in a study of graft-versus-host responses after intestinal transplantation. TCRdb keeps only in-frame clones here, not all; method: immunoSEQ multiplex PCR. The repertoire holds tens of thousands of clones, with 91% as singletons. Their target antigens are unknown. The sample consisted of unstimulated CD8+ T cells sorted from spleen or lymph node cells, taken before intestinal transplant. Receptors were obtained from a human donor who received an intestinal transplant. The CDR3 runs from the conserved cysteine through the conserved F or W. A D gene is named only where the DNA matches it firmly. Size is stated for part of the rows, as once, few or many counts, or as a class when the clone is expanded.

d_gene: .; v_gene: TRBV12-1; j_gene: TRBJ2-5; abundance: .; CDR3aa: CASSRTSGVETQYF; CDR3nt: TGTGCCAGCAGCCGCACTAGCGGGGTGGAGACCCAGTACTTC
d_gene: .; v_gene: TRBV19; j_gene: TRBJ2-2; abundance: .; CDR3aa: CASRKTGSDTGELFF; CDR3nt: TGTGCCAGTAGAAAAACAGGGTCGGACACCGGGGAGCTGTTTTTT
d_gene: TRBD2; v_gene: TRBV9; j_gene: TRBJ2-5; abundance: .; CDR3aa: CASSASGSQETQYF; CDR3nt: TGTGCCAGCAGTGCGAGCGGGAGCCAAGAGACCCAGTACTTC
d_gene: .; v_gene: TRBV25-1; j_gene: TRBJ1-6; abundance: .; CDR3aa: CASRATGRGYNSPLHF; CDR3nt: TGTGCCAGCAGGGCTACAGGGAGGGGATATAATTCACCCCTCCACTTT
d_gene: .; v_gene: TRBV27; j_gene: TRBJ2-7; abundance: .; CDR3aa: CASSLDFKEQYF; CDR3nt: TGTGCCAGCAGTTTGGACTTCAAGGAGCAGTACTTC
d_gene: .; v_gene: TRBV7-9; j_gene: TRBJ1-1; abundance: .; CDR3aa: CASSLGSAEAFF; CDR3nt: TGTGCCAGCAGCTTAGGGAGCGCTGAAGCTTTCTTT
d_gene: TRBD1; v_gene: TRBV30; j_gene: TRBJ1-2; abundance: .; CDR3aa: CAFDRGDRYTF; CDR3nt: TGTGCCTTTGACAGGGGTGATCGCTACACCTTC
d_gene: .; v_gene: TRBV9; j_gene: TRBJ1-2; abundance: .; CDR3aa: CASSASDFGWPAGHGYTF; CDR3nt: TGTGCCAGCAGCGCGAGCGATTTTGGCTGGCCGGCCGGCCATGGCTACACCTTC
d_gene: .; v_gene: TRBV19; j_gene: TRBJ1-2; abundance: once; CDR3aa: CASSTAGYERAYGYTF; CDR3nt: TGTGCCAGTAGTACGGCCGGATACGAGCGAGCCTATGGCTACACCTTC
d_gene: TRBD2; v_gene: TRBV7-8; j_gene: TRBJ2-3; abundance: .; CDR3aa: CASSLSGGFTDTQYF; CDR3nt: TGTGCCAGCAGCTTGAGCGGGGGATTCACAGATACGCAGTATTTT
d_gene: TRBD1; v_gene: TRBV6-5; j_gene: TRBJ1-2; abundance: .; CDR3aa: CASGDRHYGYTF; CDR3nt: TGTGCCAGTGGGGACAGACACTATGGCTACACCTTC
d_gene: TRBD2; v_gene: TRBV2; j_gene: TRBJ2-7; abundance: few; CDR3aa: CAGNSGGPDEQYF; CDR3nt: TGTGCCGGTAATAGCGGGGGGCCAGACGAGCAGTACTTC
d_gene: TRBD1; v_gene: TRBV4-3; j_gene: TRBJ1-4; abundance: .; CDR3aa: CASSQVGQGNEKLFF; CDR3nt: TGCGCCAGCAGCCAAGTTGGACAGGGCAATGAAAAACTGTTTTTT
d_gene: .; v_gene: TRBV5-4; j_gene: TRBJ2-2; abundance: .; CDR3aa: CASSLAAGELFF; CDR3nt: TGTGCCAGCAGCTTGGCCGCCGGGGAGCTGTTTTTT
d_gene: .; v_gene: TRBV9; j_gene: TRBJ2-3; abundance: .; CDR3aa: CASSANTDTQYF; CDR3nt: TGTGCCAGCAGCGCCAACACAGATACGCAGTATTTT